This T cell receptor (beta chain) was observed in a study of blood T cell repertoires in COVID-19. Germline-derived CDR1 and CDR2 are MNHEY and SVGAGI. The V and J ends lost 2 bases and 3 bases, in that order; junction bases with no gene match: 4. The CDR3 contains 15 residues. This clone was counted between two and nine times. Sequencing used immunoSEQ multiplex PCR; TCRdb keeps in-frame clones, though not all of them. The table shows around 180,000 clones, with more than 75% occurring only once. The clonotype originates from a person aged 65 to 79 with COVID-19, enrolled during active disease. The chain uses TRBV6-5 and TRBJ1-3, with TRBD1 identical over 7 bases. The specimen was peripheral blood. The CDR3 loop reads CASSYDRDGGNTIYF. CDR3 bases: TGTGCCAGCAGTTACGACAGGGACGGTGGAAACACCATATATTTT.